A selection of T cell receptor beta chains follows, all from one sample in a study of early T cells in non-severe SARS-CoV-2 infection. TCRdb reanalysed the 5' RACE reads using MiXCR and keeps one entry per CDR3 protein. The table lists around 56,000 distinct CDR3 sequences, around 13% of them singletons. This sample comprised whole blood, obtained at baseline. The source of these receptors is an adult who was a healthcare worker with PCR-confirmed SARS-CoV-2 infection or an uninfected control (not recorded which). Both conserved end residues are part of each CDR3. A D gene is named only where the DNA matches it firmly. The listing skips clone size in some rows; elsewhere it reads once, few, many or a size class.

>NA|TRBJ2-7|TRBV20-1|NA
CSAGTWDNNEQYF
TGCAGTGCGGGAACCTGGGACAATAACGAGCAGTACTTC
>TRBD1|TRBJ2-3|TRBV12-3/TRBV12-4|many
CASSLKTGSTDTQYF
TGTGCCAGCAGTTTAAAGACAGGGAGCACAGATACGCAGTATTTT
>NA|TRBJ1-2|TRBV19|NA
CASSMQGSNYGYTF
TGTGCCAGTAGTATGCAGGGATCAAACTATGGCTACACCTTC
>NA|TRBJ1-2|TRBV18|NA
CASSPNSGHNYGYTF
TGTGCCAGCTCACCAAACTCGGGTCATAACTATGGCTACACCTTC
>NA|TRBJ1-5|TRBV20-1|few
CSARRLNQPQHF
TGCAGCGCCCGACGGCTAAATCAGCCCCAGCATTTT
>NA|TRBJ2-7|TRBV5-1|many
CASSLEWTEYYEQYF
TGCGCCAGCAGCTTGGAGTGGACAGAATACTACGAGCAGTACTTC
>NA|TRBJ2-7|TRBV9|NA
CASSVGTTYEQYF
TGTGCCAGCAGCGTAGGCACTACCTACGAGCAGTACTTC
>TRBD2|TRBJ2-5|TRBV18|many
CASSILAGEETQYF
TGTGCCAGCTCAATCCTAGCGGGAGAGGAGACCCAGTACTTC
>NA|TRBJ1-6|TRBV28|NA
CASRPDGGPSPLHF
TGTGCCAGCAGACCCGACGGGGGACCTTCACCCCTCCACTTT
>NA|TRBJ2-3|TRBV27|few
CASSFSINTDTQYF
TGTGCCAGCAGTTTCAGTATCAACACAGATACGCAGTATTTT
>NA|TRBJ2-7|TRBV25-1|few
CASSESQFYEQYF
TGTGCCAGCAGTGAATCTCAGTTTTACGAGCAGTACTTC
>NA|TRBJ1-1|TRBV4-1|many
CASKMTVNTEAFF
TGCGCCAGTAAAATGACAGTGAACACTGAAGCTTTCTTT
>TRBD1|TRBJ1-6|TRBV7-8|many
CASSFPAGQVDNSPLHF
TGTGCCAGCAGCTTCCCCGCGGGACAGGTTGATAATTCACCCCTCCACTTT
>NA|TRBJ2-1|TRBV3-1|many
CASSLTSQTRLRNEQFF
TGTGCCAGCAGTCTCACATCCCAGACAAGATTGAGGAATGAGCAGTTCTTC
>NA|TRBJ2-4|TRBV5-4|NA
CVSSSPKDKNIQYF
TGTGTCAGCAGCTCGCCCAAGGACAAAAACATTCAGTACTTC
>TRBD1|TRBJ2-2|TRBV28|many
CASSLYGLDRVNTGELFF
TGTGCCAGCAGTTTATACGGTCTAGACAGGGTAAACACCGGGGAGCTGTTTTTT
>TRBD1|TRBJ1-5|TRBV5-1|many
CASSSGTGAQPQHF
TGCGCCAGCAGCTCCGGGACAGGGGCCCAGCCCCAGCATTTT
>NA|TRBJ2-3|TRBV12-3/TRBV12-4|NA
CASRKTDTQYF
TGTGCCAGCAGAAAAACAGATACGCAGTATTTT
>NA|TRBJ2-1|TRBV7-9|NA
CASSLLDFNEQFF
TGTGCCAGCAGCCTTCTGGACTTTAATGAGCAGTTCTTC
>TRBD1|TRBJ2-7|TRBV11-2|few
CASSQNPGQGREQYF
TGTGCCAGCAGTCAGAATCCGGGACAGGGAAGGGAGCAGTACTTC
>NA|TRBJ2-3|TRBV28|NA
CASRRQLRSTDTQYF
TGTGCCAGCAGAAGACAGCTCCGCAGCACAGATACGCAGTATTTT
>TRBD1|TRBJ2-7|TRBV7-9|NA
CASSADRGDEQYF
TGTGCCAGCAGCGCCGACAGGGGCGACGAGCAGTACTTC
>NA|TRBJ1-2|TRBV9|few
CASSAPLGYTF
TGTGCCAGCAGCGCCCCCCTGGGCTACACCTTC
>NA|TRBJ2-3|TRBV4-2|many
CASSQVGLGAVDTQYF
TGTGCCAGCAGCCAAGTGGGGCTTGGCGCCGTCGATACGCAGTATTTT
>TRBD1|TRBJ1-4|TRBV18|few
CASSSTGNNEKLFF
TGTGCCAGCTCATCGACAGGGAATAATGAAAAACTGTTTTTT
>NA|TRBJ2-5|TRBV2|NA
CASVGLKETQYF
TGTGCCAGCGTGGGACTGAAAGAGACCCAGTACTTC
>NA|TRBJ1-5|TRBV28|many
CASSRPFSNQPQHF
TGTGCCAGCAGCCGGCCGTTTAGCAATCAGCCCCAGCATTTT
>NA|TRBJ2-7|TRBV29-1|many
CSVEPRQGRYEQYF
TGCAGCGTTGAACCTCGGCAGGGGAGGTACGAGCAGTACTTC
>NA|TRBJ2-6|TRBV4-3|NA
CASSQDNAGAGANVLTF
TGCGCCAGCAGCCAAGATAATGCAGGGGCTGGGGCCAACGTCCTGACTTTC
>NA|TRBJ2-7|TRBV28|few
CASISLGRGIAEQYF
TGTGCCAGCATTTCCCTAGGTAGGGGGATCGCCGAGCAGTACTTC
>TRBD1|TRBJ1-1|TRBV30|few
CAWSSQGANTEAFF
TGTGCCTGGAGTTCACAGGGGGCCAACACTGAAGCTTTCTTT
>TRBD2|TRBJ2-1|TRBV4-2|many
CASSQETSGITYNEQFF
TGTGCCAGCAGCCAAGAGACTAGCGGGATTACCTACAATGAGCAGTTCTTC
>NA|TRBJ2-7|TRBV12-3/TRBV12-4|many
CASSQSSYEQYF
TGTGCCAGCAGCCAAAGCTCCTACGAGCAGTACTTC
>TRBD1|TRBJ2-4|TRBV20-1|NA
CSARASLGQPIQYF
TGCAGTGCTAGAGCTTCTTTGGGACAGCCCATTCAGTACTTC
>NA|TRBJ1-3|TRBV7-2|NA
CASSLVVGGNTIYF
TGTGCCAGCAGCTTAGTCGTCGGAGGAAACACCATATATTTT
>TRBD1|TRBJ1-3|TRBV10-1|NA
CASSPGTVGNTIYF
TGCGCCAGCAGCCCGGGGACAGTCGGAAACACCATATATTTT
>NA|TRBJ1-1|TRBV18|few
CASSPPQRNTEAFF
TGTGCCAGCTCACCACCGCAAAGGAACACTGAAGCTTTCTTT
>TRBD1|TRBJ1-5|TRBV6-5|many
CASSSQGAGNQPQHF
TGTGCCAGCAGTTCACAGGGGGCAGGCAATCAGCCCCAGCATTTT
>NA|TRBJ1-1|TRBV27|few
CASSPSHGLLNTEAFF
TGTGCCAGCAGTCCGTCCCATGGACTGCTGAACACTGAAGCTTTCTTT
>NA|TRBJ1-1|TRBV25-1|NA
CASSIGENTEAFF
TGTGCCAGCAGTATTGGAGAGAACACTGAAGCTTTCTTT
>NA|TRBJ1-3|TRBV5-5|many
CASSSGLLSSGNTIYF
TGTGCCAGCAGTTCTGGACTCCTTAGCTCTGGAAACACCATATATTTT
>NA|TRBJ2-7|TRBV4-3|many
CASSQNTGSYEQYF
TGCGCCAGCAGCCAGAATACAGGGTCCTACGAGCAGTACTTC
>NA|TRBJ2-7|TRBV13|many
CASSSAPVYEQYF
TGTGCCAGCAGCTCTGCACCCGTCTACGAGCAGTACTTC
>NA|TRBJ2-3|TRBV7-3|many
CASSSRQGTDTQYF
TGTGCCAGCAGCTCCAGACAGGGCACAGATACGCAGTATTTT
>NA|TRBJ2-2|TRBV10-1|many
CASSRDQRDTGELFF
TGCGCCAGCAGCCGGGACCAACGAGACACCGGGGAGCTGTTTTTT
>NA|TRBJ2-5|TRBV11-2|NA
CASSLQGPQETQYF
TGTGCCAGCAGCTTGCAGGGTCCGCAAGAGACCCAGTACTTC
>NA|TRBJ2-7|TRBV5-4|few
CASSSQYEQYF
TGTGCCAGCAGCTCACAATACGAGCAGTACTTC
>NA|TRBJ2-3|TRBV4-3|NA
CASSFLGLGGPVDTQYF
TGCGCCAGCAGCTTCCTGGGTCTGGGGGGACCGGTAGATACGCAGTATTTT